Sequencing of this T cell receptor (beta chain) was carried out in a study of blood T cell repertoires in COVID-19. Study at large: Italy, Spain and the United States were the sources of the convalescent and acute COVID-19 samples.

Study processing details: By means of reference gene primer amplification, nucleated cell counts were estimated. Sequencing was performed with immunoSEQ multiplex PCR; in TCRdb, only in-frame clones are kept and a portion is missing. V, J and clone size derive from that table, while D and trimming were established from the DNA sequence. The top ten hold about 3.2% of the sample, which has a few hundred thousand clones, roughly 80% seen once. Germline V gives CDR1 GTSNPN, CDR2 SVGIG (reference sequence). The J segment lost 0 bases and the V segment lost 1 base, leaving 7 bases of the junction unmatched. The CDR3 extends over 18 amino acids.

Sequenced input: peripheral blood. The sequence came from a woman aged 18-30 years with acute or convalescent COVID-19. The chain employs TRBV30 and TRBJ2-6; 9 nucleotides match TRBD1. CDR3 region: CAWSGRTGDSSGANVLTF. In DNA form, the CDR3 reads TGTGCCTGGAGTGGACGGACAGGGGACAGCTCTGGGGCCAACGTCCTGACTTTC. Based on the CDR3 plus reference TRBV30 and TRBJ2-6, the full variable domain is SQTIHQWPATLVQPVGSPLSLECTVEGTSNPNLYWYRQAAGRGLQLLFYSVGIGQISSEVPQNLSASRPQDRQFILSSKKLLLSDSGFYLCAWSGRTGDSSGANVLTFGAGSRLTVL.